These 20 T cell receptor beta chains were sequenced from one sample in a study of blood T cell repertoires in COVID-19. Sequenced by immunoSEQ multiplex PCR; TCRdb stores in-frame clones only, minus some. The sample records about 480,000 clones, roughly 89% being singletons. Sequenced input: peripheral blood. Receptors were obtained from a man younger than 35 with COVID-19, enrolled during active disease.

The rearrangement joins TRBV6-1 to TRBJ1-1, with D perhaps matching TRBD1 (6 bases). CDR1 and CDR2 from the germline V gene are MNHNS and SASEGT. The CDR3 is 13 residues long. V lost 3 bases and J lost 11, with 16 bases in between. The CDR3 DNA reads as TGTGCCAGCAGTGAGGGGCCAGGGGAATGGGCTTTCTTT. This sequence encodes CASSEGPGEWAFF.

As regards this clone: Other DNA sequences in the same sample also yield this CDR3. The chain combines TRBV6-5 with TRBJ1-4; D may be TRBD1 (5 bases). Trimming shortened V by 0 bases and J by 6 bases, and 5 bases separated the two germline ends. The CDR3 is 13 amino acids. Germline loops: CDR1 MNHEY, CDR2 SVGAGI. The CDR3 DNA is TGTGCCAGCAGTTACTCGACAGATGAAAAACTGTTTTTT. Amino acid sequence: CASSYSTDEKLFF.

The chain combines TRBV4-2 with TRBJ1-6, with D maybe TRBD1 (5 bases). The CDR3 totals 16 residues. V lost 2 bases and J 8 bases, leaving 16 bases between the germline ends. Germline CDR1 is LGHNA and CDR2 is YNFKEQ. The CDR3, as DNA: TGTGCCAGCAGCCAAAGGGCATTGGGGCGAGATTCACCCCTCCACTTT. Its translation is CASSQRALGRDSPLHF.

This chain uses TRBV27 with TRBJ1-2, with TRBD1 matching 10 bases. V shed 6 bases and J 6 bases; nucleotides not matched to a gene: 4. Germline V gene sequence: CDR1 MNHEY, CDR2 SMNVEV (reference sequence). CDR3 length: 13 amino acids. CDR3 region: CASRSGTGDGYTF. The CDR3 bases are TGTGCCAGCAGATCCGGGACAGGGGATGGCTACACCTTC.

This rearrangement joins TRBV13 to TRBJ2-2; tentative D call: TRBD1 (5 bases). Trimming took off 5 bases at V and 7 bases at J, with 11 bases between the two ends. CDR3 length equals 13 residues. Germline CDR1 is PRHDT and CDR2 is FYEKMQ (reference sequence). The CDR3, as DNA: TGTGCCAGCAGCCGCAGGGTGGTCGGGGAGCTGTTTTTT. Translation gives CASSRRVVGELFF.

The J gene is TRBJ2-2, the V gene TRBV18, with D possibly TRBD2 on 5 matching bases. CDR3 length: 11 amino acids. The germline gives CDR1 KGHSH, CDR2 LQKENI. V was trimmed by 3 bases and J by 9 bases, leaving 5 bases between them. The DNA of the CDR3 is TGTGCCAGCTCACCCGGGAGGGAGCTGTTTTTT. As protein: CASSPGRELFF.

The V call is TRBV19, the J call TRBJ1-6, with TRBD1 as a possible D gene (5 bases). From germline, CDR1 is LNHDA and CDR2 SQIVND (reference sequence). CDR3 length equals 15 residues. Trimming pared 5 bases from V and 3 bases from J, leaving 11 bases between. This chain's CDR3 is CASSPGGGYNSPLHF. The CDR3 DNA reads as TGTGCCAGTAGTCCCGGGGGGGGCTATAATTCACCCCTCCACTTT.

The genes are TRBV5-8 and TRBJ2-3; perhaps TRBD2 as D (7 bases). V was pared by 2 bases and J by 6 bases, with 10 bases between. The CDR3 has 13 amino acids. Germline CDR1 reads SGHTS; CDR2 reads YDEGEE. In nucleotides, the CDR3 is TGTGCCAGCAGCTTAGGGGGGGCGGATACGCAGTATTTT. It yields the protein CASSLGGADTQYF.

V usage is TRBV4-2 and J usage is TRBJ2-6; no clear D gene. Trimming cost V 4 bases and J 0 bases, with 10 bases left between them. The germline CDR1 and CDR2 sequences are LGHNA and YNFKEQ. The CDR3 consists of 16 residues. CDR3 loop: CASSPTKISGANVLTF. The CDR3 bases are TGTGCCAGCAGCCCAACTAAGATCTCTGGGGCCAACGTCCTGACTTTC.

The chain uses TRBV19 and TRBJ2-2, with D possibly being TRBD1 (5 bases). Germline loops: CDR1 LNHDA, CDR2 SQIVND (reference sequence). V was trimmed by 5 bases and J by 6 bases, leaving 16 bases between them. This CDR3 has 15 amino acids. In DNA form, the CDR3 reads TGTGCCAGTAGTTGGGGCGAGAGAACCCCCGGGGAGCTGTTTTTT. This translates into CASSWGERTPGELFF.

This clone was seen a single time. Being one base from a much bigger clone, this may be a read error. V and J are TRBV6-2 or TRBV6-3 and TRBJ2-3, with D unresolved. Germline CDR1 MNHEY, CDR2 SVGEGT. The V end was cut by 6 bases, the J end by 6 bases, with 7 bases between. The CDR3 extends over 11 amino acids. The CDR3 bases are TGTGCCAGCAGCCCGCGGGATACGCAGTATTTT. Its protein is CASSPRDTQYF.

The chain combines TRBV19 with TRBJ2-2; possibly TRBD2 for D (6 bases). Trimming took 5 bases from V and 7 from J, leaving 14 bases between them. Germline values: CDR1 LNHDA, CDR2 SQIVND (reference sequence). This CDR3 is built from 14 residues. CDR3 in DNA: TGTGCCAGTAGTCCGACGCGGGGCGGCGGGGAGCTGTTTTTT. Its protein is CASSPTRGGGELFF.

J is TRBJ2-1 and V is TRBV5-5, with 8 bases that match TRBD2. The J segment lost 3 bases and the V segment lost 1 base, leaving 6 bases of the junction unmatched. The CDR3 consists of 16 residues. Germline V CDR1 and CDR2: SGHKS, YYEKEE (reference sequence). The CDR3 DNA sequence: TGTGCCAGCAGCTTGAGGAGCGGGGGAGACTACAATGAGCAGTTCTTC. It codes for CASSLRSGGDYNEQFF.

The chain joins TRBV11-1 to TRBJ2-1, with 12 positions matching TRBD2. The CDR3 sequence is 15 residues long. The junction had 10 bases not matched to a gene; V was cut back by 4 bases and J by 12 bases. The V gene's germline CDR1 is SGHAT and CDR2 FQDESV (reference sequence). CDR3 nucleotide sequence: TGTGCCAGCAGCTCAGGGGTGGTACTAGCGGGGGGGCAGTTCTTC. Protein sequence: CASSSGVVLAGGQFF.

In regard to this clone: A read error is possible here, since a much larger clone lies one base away. The chain has TRBV3-1 (or the pseudogene TRBV3-2) and TRBJ2-7; 8 bases align to TRBD1. J lost 5 bases, V lost 3 bases, and 0 bases had no gene match. Germline CDR1 LGHDT, CDR2 YNNKEL (reference sequence). CDR3 length equals 12 residues. CDR3 sequence reads: CASSQTGDEQYF. The CDR3 coding sequence is TGTGCCAGCAGCCAGACAGGGGACGAGCAGTACTTC.

The chain couples TRBV6-5 to TRBJ2-7; D is unclear. This CDR3 has 13 amino acids. The germline V gene has CDR1 MNHEY and CDR2 SVGAGI. V lost 4 bases, J lost 2 bases, and 9 bases lay in between. CDR3 sequence reads: CASSSTSAYEQYF. In DNA, the CDR3 is TGTGCCAGCAGTTCGACATCGGCCTACGAGCAGTACTTC.

The chain employs TRBV29-1 and TRBJ2-4; TRBD1 is a possible D gene (6 bases). This CDR3 is 16 amino acids long. CDR1 and CDR2 (germline): SQVTM, ANQGSEA. V was trimmed by 2 bases and J by 0 bases, leaving 14 bases between them. Here the CDR3 DNA reads TGCAGCGTTGAAACGGGACACCCATTAGCCAAAAACATTCAGTACTTC. Translation: CSVETGHPLAKNIQYF.

The chain uses TRBV30 and TRBJ2-1; no definite D call. The CDR3 has 14 residues. CDR1 is GTSNPN and CDR2 is SVGIG in the germline V gene (reference sequence). Deletions cut 3 bases from V and 9 bases from J, with 18 bases between. The CDR3: CAWRLQQVSGEQFF. The CDR3 bases are TGTGCCTGGAGACTACAACAAGTCTCCGGTGAGCAGTTCTTC. The variable domain in full, completed from reference TRBV30 and TRBJ2-1, reads SQTIHQWPATLVQPVGSPLSLECTVEGTSNPNLYWYRQAAGRGLQLLFYSVGIGQISSEVPQNLSASRPQDRQFILSSKKLLLSDSGFYLCAWRLQQVSGEQFFGPGTRLTVL.

The gene calls are TRBV7-6 and TRBJ2-7; 12 bases are a match to TRBD2. The CDR3 extends over 22 amino acids. The germline V gene has CDR1 SGHVS and CDR2 FNYEAQ. V was clipped by 3 bases and J by 0 bases; unmatched bases: 21. The CDR3 loop reads CASSFPHTLPGLAGQSSYEQYF. CDR3 nucleotide sequence: TGTGCCAGCAGCTTTCCGCATACCCTGCCGGGACTAGCGGGTCAGAGCTCCTACGAGCAGTACTTC.

The chain links TRBV3-1 (or the pseudogene TRBV3-2) to TRBJ2-3; 10 nucleotides match TRBD2. Per the germline V gene, CDR1 is LGHDT and CDR2 is YNNKEL (reference sequence). The CDR3 is 15 amino acids. V gave up 0 bases and J gave up 4 bases; unmatched junction bases: 1. The CDR3 DNA is TGTGCCAGCAGCCAAGAAGGACTAGCGGCAGATACGCAGTATTTT. Amino acid sequence: CASSQEGLAADTQYF.